The present T cell receptor (beta chain) was sequenced within a study of identifying expanded T cells in peripheral blood. The study's findings and limits: Over approximately two and four weeks, about 15 and 19 clones changed, versus approximately 1.2 between replicates.

The CDR3 is 14 residues long. V lost 3 bases and J lost 0, with 11 bases in between. Germline V gives CDR1 GTSNPN, CDR2 SVGIG (reference sequence). Of note for this clone: Its antigen is as yet unknown.

The method was immunoSEQ multiplex PCR; TCRdb's version includes in-frame clones alone and lacks a portion of them. This sample has about 50,000 clones; under 85% occur once, and the top ten carry roughly 15%. The TCR comes from a person aged 18 to 75 in good health. The chain recombines TRBV30 with TRBJ2-5; no clear D. The sequenced sample was blood. CDR3 bases: TGTGCCTGGAGCCCCGGGCCAAACCAAGAGACCCAGTACTTC. It encodes CAWSPGPNQETQYF.